The T cell receptor (beta chain) described here comes from a study of T cell changes during pregnancy in multiple sclerosis. The table came from immunoSEQ multiplex PCR; TCRdb's copy has only in-frame clones and leaves some out. The sample contains 30,000 or so clones, 75% to 95% of which appear only once. Trimming removed 5 bases at V and 8 bases at J, with 10 bases between. CDR1 and CDR2 (germline): SGHDT, YYEEEE. This CDR3 region has 11 residues. Sequences were derived from CD8+ T cells from peripheral blood mononuclear cells, sampled before pregnancy. The source is a female donor with multiple sclerosis, enrolled in a pregnancy study. The V call is TRBV5-6, the J call TRBJ1-2; D remains unclear. In nucleotides, the CDR3 is TGTGCCAGCAGGAGGGCTCGAGGCTACACCTTC. Translating it yields CASRRARGYTF.